The T cell receptor (beta chain) described here comes from a study of T cell repertoires in cytomegalovirus infection. Study information: From public TCR beta signatures came an indication of both CMV infection and matching HLA type. Points from the study as a whole: HLA-C-restricted TCR beta clonotypes specific for CMV led the ex vivo response.

About this clonotype itself: Its cognate antigen is unknown.

MiXCR, run by TCRdb on the reads, gives a single entry per CDR3 protein. The sample has about half a million distinct CDR3 sequences, around 35% seen once. CDR3 length: 15 residues. The V segment lost 2 bases and the J segment 3 bases; nucleotides outside the gene matches: 4. This clonotype was sampled from a human donor in good health (CMV status not recorded). Some clones in this sample may be carry-over from other donors' samples. The material was cultured PBMCs, obtained from culture after CMV antigen stimulation. The chain uses TRBV12-3 or TRBV12-4 and TRBJ2-1; 7 positions match TRBD2. For the CDR3, the DNA is TGTGCCAGCAGTTTATCTAGCGGCTTCTACAATGAGCAGTTCTTC. Translating gives CASSLSSGFYNEQFF.